The 27 T cell receptor beta chains below all came from one sample that was sequenced in a study of CD8 T cells in ankylosing spondylitis. TCRdb re-analysed the 5' RACE reads in MiXCR, keeping a single row per CDR3 protein. The sample holds fewer than 150,000 distinct CDR3 sequences, 6% to 8% seen once. The specimen was blood, either unsorted or a sorted T cell fraction (not recorded which). The origin of the receptors is a female donor with ankylosing spondylitis or in good health (not recorded which).

V is TRBV4-3 and J is TRBJ1-1; tentatively, D is TRBD1 (5 bases). The CDR3 consists of 14 residues. V dropped 1 base and J dropped 4 bases, with 10 bases sitting between them. Looked up from germline, CDR1 is LGHNA and CDR2 is YSLEER. The CDR3 spells CASSQGRRATEAFF. Here the CDR3 DNA reads TGCGCCAGCAGCCAAGGTCGCAGGGCCACTGAAGCTTTCTTT.

This clonotype has a count of ten or more. This chain joins TRBV5-1 and TRBJ1-2; 8 bases agree with TRBD1. Germline loops: CDR1 SGHRS, CDR2 YFSETQ. The CDR3 has 17 residues. The V and J ends lost 3 bases and 5 bases, in that order; junction bases with no gene match: 15. CDR3 protein: CASSSVQTKGQGYGYTF. CDR3 nucleotides: TGCGCCAGCAGCTCAGTGCAGACTAAAGGACAGGGATATGGCTACACCTTC.

In this sample, this clonotype turned up many times. This chain links TRBV5-1 with TRBJ2-5; 16 nucleotides agree with TRBD2. This CDR3 has 15 residues. The J segment lost 5 bases and the V segment lost 3 bases, leaving 1 base of the junction unmatched. Germline-derived CDR1 and CDR2 are SGHRS and YFSETQ. Here the CDR3 reads CASSSGLAGGETQYF. The CDR3 coding sequence is TGCGCCAGCAGCTCGGGACTAGCGGGGGGGGAGACCCAGTACTTC.

This clonotype was observed many times. The chain is built from TRBV7-2 and TRBJ2-5, with 10 bases lining up with TRBD1. The germline V gene has CDR1 SGHTA and CDR2 FQGNSA. V shed 0 bases and J 5 bases; nucleotides not matched to a gene: 6. The CDR3 has 16 amino acids. CDR3 nucleotides: TGTGCCAGCAGCTTAGCCGGGACAGGGGTATTTGAGACCCAGTACTTC. Protein sequence: CASSLAGTGVFETQYF.

V and J are TRBV4-1 and TRBJ1-1; tentatively, D is TRBD1 (5 bases). There are 15 residues in the CDR3. Between the trimmed V and J ends, which lost 4 bases and 5 bases, there was a span of 17 bases. Germline CDR1 is MGHRA and CDR2 is YSYEKL. The CDR3 here is CASSRSIGAGTEAFF. The CDR3 DNA is TGCGCCAGCAGCCGGTCGATTGGGGCCGGGACTGAAGCTTTCTTT.

This clonotype was picked up a small number of times. The chain recombines TRBV7-9 with TRBJ1-4; no clear D. Germline V gives CDR1 SEHNR, CDR2 FQNEAQ (reference sequence). V lost 5 bases, J lost 0 bases, and 10 bases lay in between. The CDR3 totals 15 residues. CDR3 in DNA: TGTGCCAGCAGCGCCATAAAAGCAACTAATGAAAAACTGTTTTTT. Translating it yields CASSAIKATNEKLFF.

This clonotype came up many times. In DNA, the CDR3 is TGCGCCAGCGCGGAGCTAGCGGAATACAATGAGCAGTTCTTC. As protein: CASAELAEYNEQFF. The chain joins TRBV5-1 to TRBJ2-1; 7 bases align to TRBD2. CDR3 length: 14 residues. Germline CDR1 SGHRS, CDR2 YFSETQ. With 7 bases clipped from V and 4 bases from J, the junction kept 8 bases outside the gene matches. The entire variable domain, with the rest obtained from reference TRBV5-1 and TRBJ2-1, is as follows: KAGVTQTPRYLIKTRGQQVTLSCSPISGHRSVSWYQQTPGQGLQFLFEYFSETQRNKGNFPGRFSGRQFSNSRSEMNVSTLELGDSALYLCASAELAEYNEQFFGPGTRLTVL.

The chain couples TRBV7-2 to TRBJ2-2, with TRBD2 matching over 7 bases. Losses at the gene ends were 1 base for V and 4 bases for J; bases not matched to a gene: 6. Germline values: CDR1 SGHTA, CDR2 FQGNSA. This CDR3 spans 16 amino acids. The DNA for the CDR3 is TGTGCCAGCAGCTTAGAAGGACTAGTCGGCACCGGGGAGCTGTTTTTT. This translates into CASSLEGLVGTGELFF.

This clonotype was counted ten times or more. V gene TRBV5-1 combines with J gene TRBJ1-5; 8 bases align to TRBD1. CDR1 is SGHRS and CDR2 is YFSETQ in the germline V gene. The junction had 5 bases not matched to a gene; V was cut back by 1 base and J by 2 bases. There are 16 residues in the CDR3. The CDR3 loop reads CASSLYPGGGNQPQHF. The CDR3 DNA sequence: TGCGCCAGCAGCTTGTATCCAGGGGGCGGCAATCAGCCCCAGCATTTT. The full variable domain, in which reference TRBV5-1 and TRBJ1-5 provide the parts outside the CDR3, is KAGVTQTPRYLIKTRGQQVTLSCSPISGHRSVSWYQQTPGQGLQFLFEYFSETQRNKGNFPGRFSGRQFSNSRSEMNVSTLELGDSALYLCASSLYPGGGNQPQHFGDGTRLSIL.

In its sample, this clonotype was seen many times. The chain joins TRBV5-1 to TRBJ2-2, with a weak D call TRBD1 (5 bases). The V gene lost 9 bases and the J gene lost 1 base, with 13 bases spanning the gap. This CDR3 is 14 amino acids long. Germline-derived CDR1 and CDR2 are SGHRS and YFSETQ. CDR3 nucleotide sequence: TGCGCCACCTACCCCGACAGGAACACCGGGGAGCTGTTTTTT. Translation: CATYPDRNTGELFF.

The chain is built from TRBV5-1 and TRBJ1-2, with 8 bases matching TRBD1. This CDR3 is 15 amino acids long. Germline V CDR1 and CDR2: SGHRS, YFSETQ. Trimming took 5 bases from V and 0 from J; bases not matched to a gene: 6. CDR3 region: CASRDQTGANYGYTF. The CDR3 DNA follows: TGCGCCAGCAGGGACCAGACAGGGGCTAACTATGGCTACACCTTC.

V and J are TRBV7-2 and TRBJ1-2; possibly TRBD1 for D (5 bases). The V gene's germline CDR1 is SGHTA and CDR2 FQGNSA. The CDR3 extends over 14 amino acids. The germline V and J ends were trimmed by 5 bases and 2 bases, with 12 bases remaining between them. CDR3 coding DNA: TGTGCCAGCAGCCAGGGACGGGCGAACTATGGCTACACCTTC. Its translation is CASSQGRANYGYTF.

This clonotype has ten or more counts. The V and J genes are TRBV7-9 and TRBJ1-6; D is perhaps TRBD1 (6 bases). The V and J ends lost 3 bases and 10 bases respectively, with 13 bases between them. The CDR3 has 14 amino acids. CDR1 is SEHNR and CDR2 is FQNEAQ in the germline V gene (reference sequence). This CDR3 reads CASSFYRANSPLHF. As DNA, the CDR3 is TGTGCCAGCAGCTTTTACAGGGCTAACTCACCCCTCCACTTT.

The rearrangement links TRBV18 to TRBJ1-2; D not certain. Germline CDR1 KGHSH, CDR2 LQKENI. This CDR3 is 13 amino acids long. V was shortened by 4 bases and J by 6 bases, with 12 bases between the two germline ends. In DNA, the CDR3 is TGTGCCAGCTCACAAGGCCTGGCGGATGGCTACACCTTC. Encoded protein: CASSQGLADGYTF.

There are many counts of this clonotype. The chain employs TRBV7-9 and TRBJ2-5; D possibly corresponds to TRBD1 (5 bases). V gave up 5 bases and J gave up 4 bases, with 14 bases separating them. Germline V lookup: CDR1 SEHNR, CDR2 FQNEAQ (reference sequence). This CDR3 has 14 amino acids. As DNA, the CDR3 is TGTGCCAGCAGCGCACAAGCAGGGCTAGAGACCCAGTACTTC. Translated, it gives CASSAQAGLETQYF. Full variable domain (outside the CDR3, taken from reference TRBV7-9 and TRBJ2-5): DTGVSQNPRHKITKRGQNVTFRCDPISEHNRLYWYRQTLGQGPEFLTYFQNEAQLEKSRLLSDRFSAERPKGSFSTLEIQRTEQGDSAMYLCASSAQAGLETQYFGPGTRLLVL.

This clonotype was counted a single time. A read error may account for a junction end that differs from germline. The CDR3, as DNA: TGTGCCAGCACCTTGACAGGGAATCAGCCCCAGCGTTTT. Its translation is CASTLTGNQPQRF. The gene calls are TRBV5-5 and TRBJ1-5; 7 bases are shared with TRBD1. The CDR3 extends over 13 amino acids. CDR1 is SGHKS and CDR2 is YYEKEE in the germline V gene (reference sequence).

This clonotype was counted once. A much larger clone lies a single base off, so this may be a read error. This chain uses TRBV19 with TRBJ2-3; 9 positions match TRBD1. Germline CDR1 and CDR2: LNHDA and SQIVND (reference sequence). CDR3 length equals 15 residues. In nucleotides, the CDR3 is TGTTCCAGTAAAAAGACGGGACAGGGAGTAGATACGCAGTATTTT. This translates into CSSKKTGQGVDTQYF. The full variable domain, with the rest looked up from reference TRBV19 and TRBJ2-3, is DGGITQSPKYLFRKEGQNVTLSCEQNLNHDAMYWYRQDPGQGLRLIYYSQIVNDFQKGDIAEGYSVSREKKESFPLTVTSAQKNPTAFYLCSSKKTGQGVDTQYFGPGTRLTVL.

The gene calls are TRBV20-1 and TRBJ1-6; 8 nucleotides align to TRBD1. The length of the CDR3 is 15 residues. CDR1 and CDR2 (germline): DFQATT, SNEGSKA (reference sequence). After removal of 2 bases from V and 4 bases from J, the junction contained 4 bases not matched to a gene. CDR3 amino acids: CSARRRQGYNSPLHF. CDR3 bases: TGCAGTGCTAGACGGCGACAGGGGTATAATTCACCCCTCCACTTT.

Many counts were recorded for this clonotype. The chain has TRBV7-2 and TRBJ2-7; 10 bases agree with TRBD2. CDR1 is SGHTA and CDR2 is FQGNSA in the germline V gene. After removal of 4 bases from V and 2 bases from J, the junction contained 5 bases not matched to a gene. The CDR3 loop spans 15 amino acids. This CDR3 is CASSSKRGGPYEQYF. CDR3 coding DNA: TGTGCCAGCAGCTCCAAGCGGGGGGGCCCCTACGAGCAGTACTTC.

This clonotype was seen many times. This chain links TRBV10-3 with TRBJ2-3; D may be TRBD1 (7 bases). This CDR3 has 15 residues. Germline CDR1 is ENHRY and CDR2 is SYGVKD. Deletions cut 5 bases from V and 6 bases from J, with 18 bases between. As DNA, the CDR3 is TGTGCCATCAGTACATCAGGGGGGAAGATGGATACGCAGTATTTT. This translates into CAISTSGGKMDTQYF.

Worth noting for this clonotype: This clone may be a read error of a much larger clone one base away. V usage is TRBV11-2 and J usage is TRBJ2-5; tentative D call: TRBD1 (5 bases). This CDR3 is built from 14 residues. The germline V gene has CDR1 SGHAT and CDR2 FQNNGV. The V end was cut by 0 bases, the J end by 5 bases, with 10 bases between. The CDR3 loop is CASSLEQGRETQYF. CDR3 in DNA: TGTGCCAGCAGCTTAGAGCAGGGCCGGGAGACCCAGTACTTC.

This clonotype was detected ten times or more. The V call is TRBV20-1, the J call TRBJ1-1; 8 bases map to TRBD1. Germline V gene data show CDR1 as DFQATT and CDR2 as SNEGSKA (reference sequence). CDR3 length: 14 residues. The ends lost 5 bases at V and 3 bases at J; junction bases unmatched: 8. CDR3 amino acids: CSASNPQGDTEAFF. The CDR3 region has the DNA TGCAGTGCTTCGAATCCACAGGGGGACACTGAAGCTTTCTTT.

Ten or more counts support this clonotype. This sequence joins TRBV12-3 or TRBV12-4 and TRBJ2-3; D is ambiguous. V lost 3 bases to trimming and J lost 3 bases, with 7 bases between them. The CDR3 totals 13 residues. CDR3 DNA sequence: TGTGCCAGCAGTTTTCAGCTTACAGATACGCAGTATTTT. This translates into CASSFQLTDTQYF.

This clonotype was counted between two and nine times. CDR3 bases: TGTGCCAGCAGCTTCGCCGGGACTAGCGGGGGTGGAGATACGCAGTATTTT. Amino acids: CASSFAGTSGGGDTQYF. The V and J genes are TRBV7-9 and TRBJ2-3; 14 bases align to TRBD2. There are 17 residues in the CDR3. V gave up 3 bases and J gave up 5 bases; unmatched junction bases: 7. Germline V gene data show CDR1 as SEHNR and CDR2 as FQNEAQ (reference sequence).

This clonotype was detected a few times. The CDR3 sequence: CAISRQGAGETQYF. CDR3 bases: TGTGCCATCAGTCGACAGGGGGCCGGGGAGACCCAGTACTTC. The chain combines TRBV10-3 with TRBJ2-5; 10 bases match TRBD1. The junction had 5 bases not matched to a gene; V was cut back by 5 bases and J by 5 bases. Germline V lookup: CDR1 ENHRY, CDR2 SYGVKD. There are 14 residues in the CDR3.

This clonotype was observed many times. The CDR3 sequence: CASSPLGQGLEETQYF. The CDR3 DNA reads TGTGCCAGCAGCCCACTGGGGCAGGGATTAGAAGAGACCCAGTACTTC. The V call is TRBV7-3, the J call TRBJ2-5, with D perhaps matching TRBD1 (5 bases). CDR3 length equals 16 residues. The germline V and J ends were trimmed by 5 bases and 3 bases, with 19 bases remaining between them. Germline CDR1 is SGHTA and CDR2 is FQGTGA.

This clonotype was observed many times. CDR3 coding DNA: TGTGCCAGCAGCTTAGGAGGACAGGGGGGCCTTAGCTCCTATAATTCACCCCTCCACTTT. Translating gives CASSLGGQGGLSSYNSPLHF. The rearrangement joins TRBV11-2 to TRBJ1-6, with 10 bases identical to TRBD1. Trimming removed 1 base from V and 0 bases from J; junction bases left unmatched: 9. The CDR3 consists of 20 residues. The germline V gene encodes CDR1 SGHAT and CDR2 FQNNGV.